This TCR beta chain was observed in a study of cytomegalovirus exposure and HLA in healthy donors. Study-wide results and limits: In vitro testing confirmed a few CMV-associated chains as specific for CMV antigens. Reports state that TCR beta sequences accurately predicted most subjects' HLA-A and HLA-B alleles. TCR beta V segments were, for the most part, productive about 87% or about 30% of the time in an earlier analysis. The authors excluded some V segments, including TRBV6-2 and TRBV6-3, as indistinguishable.

Of note for this clone: Its cognate antigen is unknown. This specimen includes other DNA sequences encoding the same CDR3.

PCR involved 60 Vbeta and 13 Jbeta primers. Sequenced by immunoSEQ multiplex PCR; TCRdb stores in-frame clones only, minus some. Among under 250,000 clones, around 77% were seen once, and the ten largest hold roughly 3%. Germline V gene data show CDR1 as LNHNV and CDR2 as YYDKDF (reference sequence). The CDR3 is 13 amino acids. V was pared by 0 bases and J by 6 bases, with 6 bases between. Sequenced input: PBMCs. The TCR sequence derives from a young woman in good health and CMV-seronegative. This sequence joins TRBV15 and TRBJ1-5, with D unclear. In DNA form, the CDR3 reads TGTGCCACCAGCAGAGATCCGGGTCAGCCCCAGCATTTT. Protein product: CATSRDPGQPQHF.